These 22 T cell receptor beta chains were sequenced from one sample in a study of blood T cell repertoires in COVID-19. TCRdb's copy holds only in-frame clones and misses some; the assay was immunoSEQ multiplex PCR. The repertoire holds tens of thousands of clones, with approximately 90% as singletons. Sequenced material: peripheral blood. These TCRs come from a man between 65 and 85 years old with active or convalescent COVID-19.

This rearrangement joins TRBV27 to TRBJ1-4; D perhaps matches TRBD1 (5 bases). Trimming pared 4 bases from V and 8 bases from J, leaving 14 bases between. The CDR3 extends over 14 amino acids. Germline V gene sequence: CDR1 MNHEY, CDR2 SMNVEV (reference sequence). The CDR3 is CASSSLQTAEKLFF. The CDR3, as DNA: TGTGCCAGCAGTTCCCTACAGACAGCCGAAAAACTGTTTTTT.

This clone showed up just once. V is TRBV5-5 and J is TRBJ2-1; 7 nucleotides line up with TRBD2. V dropped 4 bases and J dropped 8; count of bases not matched to a gene: 9. The V gene's germline CDR1 is SGHKS and CDR2 YYEKEE (reference sequence). The CDR3 is 14 amino acids. The CDR3 region has the DNA TGTGCCAGCAGCGTGACTAGCAGGGTCGATGAGCAGTTCTTC. Its protein is CASSVTSRVDEQFF.

This clone was counted a single time. The J gene is TRBJ2-4, the V gene TRBV28, with 8 bases fitting TRBD2. The trim removed 6 bases at V and 9 bases at J, leaving 13 bases unmatched. There are 15 residues in the CDR3. Germline V gives CDR1 MDHEN, CDR2 SYDVKM. In DNA, the CDR3 is TGTGCCAGCAGGCCTTCAGCGGGAGTGACGAGCATTCAGTACTTC. Translating it yields CASRPSAGVTSIQYF.

V usage is TRBV28 and J usage is TRBJ1-2; possible D gene TRBD1, 5 bases. The CDR3 extends over 13 amino acids. The germline V and J ends were trimmed by 5 bases and 6 bases, with 13 bases remaining between them. Germline V CDR1 and CDR2: MDHEN, SYDVKM. The CDR3 region is CASSHQGMNGYTF. Here the CDR3 DNA reads TGTGCCAGCAGTCACCAGGGTATGAATGGCTACACCTTC.

The chain links TRBV4-1 to TRBJ2-3, with 9 bases aligning to TRBD2. Germline CDR1 reads MGHRA; CDR2 reads YSYEKL. CDR3 length equals 17 residues. The trim removed 1 base at V and 3 bases at J, leaving 8 bases unmatched. CDR3 amino acids: CASSQGVAGVLTDTQYF. As DNA, the CDR3 is TGCGCCAGCAGCCAAGGGGTAGCGGGAGTCCTTACAGATACGCAGTATTTT.

This chain uses TRBV5-8 with TRBJ2-2; possibly TRBD2 for D (5 bases). Germline V gives CDR1 SGHTS, CDR2 YDEGEE. The CDR3 loop spans 14 amino acids. Trimming removed 4 bases from V and 5 bases from J, with 12 bases in between. The CDR3 sequence: CASSVGVRTGELFF. Here the CDR3 DNA reads TGTGCCAGCAGCGTCGGGGTACGAACCGGGGAGCTGTTTTTT.

This clone was observed a handful of times. The chain employs TRBV5-1 and TRBJ2-7, with 11 bases matching TRBD2. Germline values: CDR1 SGHRS, CDR2 YFSETQ. Trimming cost V 0 bases and J 2 bases; bases outside gene matches: 1. The CDR3 extends over 15 amino acids. CDR3 residues: CASSLELAGAYEQYF. The CDR3 DNA reads as TGCGCCAGCAGCTTGGAACTAGCGGGAGCCTACGAGCAGTACTTC.

The chain employs TRBV24-1 and TRBJ1-5, with TRBD1 identical over 8 bases. The germline CDR1 and CDR2 sequences are KGHDR and SFDVKD. The ends lost 3 bases at V and 1 base at J; junction bases unmatched: 1. The CDR3 has 15 residues. The CDR3 spells CATSDRQGSNQPQHF. The CDR3 DNA follows: TGTGCCACCAGTGATAGACAGGGGAGCAATCAGCCCCAGCATTTT.

The genes are TRBV2 and TRBJ1-2, with TRBD1 identical over 8 bases. CDR1 and CDR2 (germline): SNHLY, FYNNEI. The CDR3 consists of 14 residues. With 6 bases clipped from V and 0 bases from J, the junction kept 3 bases outside the gene matches. In DNA form, the CDR3 reads TGTGCCAGCAGGCTGGACAGGGCTAACTATGGCTACACCTTC. It yields the protein CASRLDRANYGYTF. The whole variable domain, filled in from reference TRBV2 and TRBJ1-2, reads EPEVTQTPSHQVTQMGQEVILRCVPISNHLYFYWYRQILGQKVEFLVSFYNNEISEKSEIFDDQFSVERPDGSNFTLKIRSTKLEDSAMYFCASRLDRANYGYTFGSGTRLTVV.

For the CDR3, the DNA is TGTGCCAGTAGTATCTTCGGGGTTAGCGGGAGAGAGGGAGAGACCCAGTACTTC. The encoded protein is CASSIFGVSGREGETQYF. The chain employs TRBV19 and TRBJ2-5; 9 bases are shared with TRBD2. Trimming took 3 bases from V and 4 from J; bases not matched to a gene: 15. Germline values: CDR1 LNHDA, CDR2 SQIVND (reference sequence). There are 18 residues in the CDR3.

The V gene is TRBV6-4, the J gene TRBJ2-2; 8 nucleotides line up with TRBD2. Per the germline V gene, CDR1 is MRHNA and CDR2 is SNTAGT. Trimming removed 7 bases from V and 1 base from J; junction bases left unmatched: 17. CDR3 length: 19 amino acids. The CDR3 DNA is TGTGCCAGCATTCTCCCCCCCCCACGCGGGAGGAGGAACACCGGGGAGCTGTTTTTT. Protein sequence: CASILPPPRGRRNTGELFF.

V is TRBV3-1 (or the pseudogene TRBV3-2) and J is TRBJ2-5; D perhaps matches TRBD2 (7 bases). This CDR3 region has 15 residues. V was trimmed by 1 base and J by 2 bases, leaving 11 bases between them. Per germline, CDR1 LGHDT and CDR2 YNNKEL (reference sequence). The CDR3 coding sequence is TGTGCCAGCAGCCAAGCGGGGGGCGGACAAGAGACCCAGTACTTC. This sequence encodes CASSQAGGGQETQYF.

The chain uses TRBV5-1 and TRBJ2-7; D is perhaps TRBD1 (5 bases). V was trimmed by 3 bases and J by 0 bases, leaving 13 bases between them. CDR1 SGHRS and CDR2 YFSETQ come from the germline V gene. The CDR3 runs to 15 residues. The CDR3 DNA reads as TGCGCCAGCAGCTCCCTAGACAGCTCCTCCTACGAGCAGTACTTC. Its protein is CASSSLDSSSYEQYF.

This clone was seen only once. The V gene is TRBV23-1, the J gene TRBJ1-1; D uncertain. TRBV23-1 is identified as an open reading frame with a role that is uncertain. This CDR3 is 17 amino acids long. V was cut by 0 bases and J by 1 base, with 15 bases left in between. For the CDR3, the DNA is TGCGCCAGCAGTCAATCGTCGCGGGCGAGAAAGAACACTGAAGCTTTCTTT. This translates into CASSQSSRARKNTEAFF.

The chain uses TRBV2 and TRBJ2-7, with TRBD1 identical over 7 bases. Germline trimming cut 5 bases from V and 2 bases from J; bases unmatched to any gene: 9. CDR1 is SNHLY and CDR2 is FYNNEI in the germline V gene. This CDR3 region has 15 residues. The CDR3 bases are TGTGCCAGCAGTCAGACAGGGTTCCAAGCCTACGAGCAGTACTTC. This sequence encodes CASSQTGFQAYEQYF.

This rearrangement joins TRBV28 to TRBJ1-2, with TRBD1 matching over 7 bases. The CDR3 covers 14 residues. With V trimmed by 4 bases and J by 5 bases, 7 bases remained unmatched. CDR1 is MDHEN and CDR2 is SYDVKM in the germline V gene. CDR3: CASSSTGSGYGYTF. The DNA of the CDR3 is TGTGCCAGCAGTTCGACAGGGTCGGGTTATGGCTACACCTTC.

This clone came up a few times. The V call is TRBV9, the J call TRBJ1-4; D uncertain. Trimming took 4 bases from V and 7 from J, leaving 17 bases between them. CDR3 size: 15 residues. From germline, CDR1 is SGDLS and CDR2 YYNGEE. The CDR3 is CASSPAAAKSEKLFF. DNA for the CDR3: TGTGCCAGCAGCCCCGCAGCGGCGAAGAGTGAAAAACTGTTTTTT.

J is TRBJ2-2 and V is TRBV5-6; 10 positions agree with TRBD1. Unmatched junction bases numbered 4, after V lost 2 bases and J lost 6 bases. Germline-derived CDR1 and CDR2 are SGHDT and YYEEEE. The CDR3 has 15 residues. CDR3 DNA: TGTGCCAGCAGCTTAGGACAGGGGGTTGCCGGGGAGCTGTTTTTT. This encodes CASSLGQGVAGELFF.

The rearrangement joins TRBV6-6 to TRBJ2-7; 9 bases agree with TRBD1. The V segment lost 5 bases and the J segment 2 bases; nucleotides outside the gene matches: 4. This CDR3 has 14 residues. Germline CDR1 is MNHNY and CDR2 is SVGAGI (reference sequence). The DNA of the CDR3 is TGTGCCAGCAGTCCACGACAGGGGGCCTACGAGCAGTACTTC. Translation gives CASSPRQGAYEQYF.

This chain connects TRBV5-1 to TRBJ2-1, with 10 bases identical to TRBD2. Trimming cost V 4 bases and J 0 bases; bases outside gene matches: 4. CDR1 and CDR2 from the germline V gene are SGHRS and YFSETQ. The CDR3 length is 16 residues. CDR3 coding DNA: TGCGCCAGCAGCGCCTCTAGCGGGAGCTCCTACAATGAGCAGTTCTTC. Translation: CASSASSGSSYNEQFF. Full variable domain (remainder filled in from reference TRBV5-1 and TRBJ2-1): KAGVTQTPRYLIKTRGQQVTLSCSPISGHRSVSWYQQTPGQGLQFLFEYFSETQRNKGNFPGRFSGRQFSNSRSEMNVSTLELGDSALYLCASSASSGSSYNEQFFGPGTRLTVL.

Points on this clone: Other nucleotide sequences in the sample specify the same CDR3. The V call is TRBV4-2, the J call TRBJ1-5; D gene unclear. The CDR3 is made up of 15 amino acids. CDR1 LGHNA and CDR2 YNFKEQ come from the germline V gene. V was clipped by 0 bases and J by 2 bases, with 8 bases between them. The CDR3 DNA sequence: TGTGCCAGCAGCCAAGAAAGAGGAGGCAATCAGCCCCAGCATTTT. It is translated as CASSQERGGNQPQHF.

This chain uses TRBV6-5 with TRBJ2-2; TRBD2 matches at 12 bases. CDR1 is MNHEY, CDR2 SVGAGI, per germline. V shed 8 bases and J 4 bases; nucleotides not matched to a gene: 5. CDR3 length: 15 amino acids. CDR3 residues: CASSGLAGITGELFF. The CDR3 nucleotides are TGTGCCAGCTCCGGACTAGCGGGAATCACCGGGGAGCTGTTTTTT.